This T cell receptor beta chain was recorded in a study of blood T cell repertoires in COVID-19. Study details: Acute and convalescent COVID-19 samples came from the United States, Italy and Spain. The analysed material was cDNA or gDNA that came from T cells, B-cell-depleted T cells, or PBMCs.

In the original workflow: How many nucleated cells were present was estimated from reference gene primer amplification. Measured with immunoSEQ multiplex PCR; TCRdb has only the in-frame clones, and not every one. The D gene and trimming were derived from the DNA, and the V and J assignments and clone size from that table. Here the sample spans 180,000 or so clones, 80% to 85% being singletons. It was during active infection that Seattle patients were enrolled and then longitudinally followed. V dropped 6 bases and J dropped 3 bases, with 18 bases sitting between them. The CDR3 is made up of 15 amino acids. Germline loops: CDR1 SGHDT, CDR2 YYEEEE. This clone was detected only once.

The sequence was obtained from a woman aged 40-49 years with COVID-19, enrolled during active disease. The V gene is TRBV5-6, the J gene TRBJ1-2, with unresolved D. The specimen was peripheral blood. The CDR3, as DNA: TGTGCCAGCACCGACCCCGGGGTGAGACACTATGGCTACACCTTC. Translated, it gives CASTDPGVRHYGYTF.